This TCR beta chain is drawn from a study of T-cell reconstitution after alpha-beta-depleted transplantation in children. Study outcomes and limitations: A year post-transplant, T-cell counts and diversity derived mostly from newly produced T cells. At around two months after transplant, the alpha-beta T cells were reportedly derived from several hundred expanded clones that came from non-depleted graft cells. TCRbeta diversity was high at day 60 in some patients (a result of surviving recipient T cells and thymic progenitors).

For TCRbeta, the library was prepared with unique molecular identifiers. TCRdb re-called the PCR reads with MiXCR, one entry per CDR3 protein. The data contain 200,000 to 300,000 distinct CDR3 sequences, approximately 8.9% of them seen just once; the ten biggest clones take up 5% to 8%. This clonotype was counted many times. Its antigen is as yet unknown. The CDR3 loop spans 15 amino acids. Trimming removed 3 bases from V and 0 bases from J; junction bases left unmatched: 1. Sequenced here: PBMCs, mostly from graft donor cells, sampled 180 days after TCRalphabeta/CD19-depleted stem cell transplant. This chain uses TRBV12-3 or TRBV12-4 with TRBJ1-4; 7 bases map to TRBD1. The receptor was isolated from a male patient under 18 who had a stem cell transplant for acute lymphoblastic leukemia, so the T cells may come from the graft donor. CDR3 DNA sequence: TGTGCCAGCAGTTTCACAGGGGCAACTAATGAAAAACTGTTTTTT. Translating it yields CASSFTGATNEKLFF.